The 22 T cell receptor beta chains presented below share a single source sample, sequenced in a study of cytomegalovirus exposure and HLA in healthy donors. PCR amplification relied on 60 Vbeta primers (plus 13 Jbeta primers). The data were produced by immunoSEQ multiplex PCR, yet TCRdb's version contains in-frame clones alone and is incomplete. The table includes roughly 200,000 clones, over 70% detected once. Sequencing was done on a sample of PBMCs. Receptor source: a male donor in good health and CMV-seronegative.

This chain uses TRBV5-1 with TRBJ2-1, with 10 bases matching TRBD2. The CDR3 consists of 14 residues. Germline V gene data show CDR1 as SGHRS and CDR2 as YFSETQ. J lost 9 bases, V lost 0 bases, and 3 bases had no gene match. The CDR3 loop is CASSLGTSGGEQFF. In DNA, the CDR3 is TGCGCCAGCAGCTTGGGGACTAGCGGCGGTGAGCAGTTCTTC.

This clone appeared a single time. This sequence joins TRBV6-5 and TRBJ1-2, with 10 bases fitting TRBD1. V was pared by 6 bases and J by 4 bases, with 5 bases of the junction left unmatched. The CDR3 has 14 amino acids. Germline assignment: CDR1 MNHEY and CDR2 SVGAGI. As DNA, the CDR3 is TGTGCCAGCAGGTTGGGACAGGGGCCCTATGGCTACACCTTC. Translated: CASRLGQGPYGYTF.

The chain is built from TRBV15 and TRBJ1-2; TRBD1 is a possible D gene (5 bases). Germline CDR1 reads LNHNV; CDR2 reads YYDKDF (reference sequence). The CDR3 is made up of 15 amino acids. The V end was cut by 0 bases, the J end by 8 bases, with 16 bases between. CDR3 sequence reads: CATSRDQLLQGGYTF. CDR3 DNA: TGTGCCACCAGCAGAGATCAGTTGCTTCAGGGAGGCTACACCTTC.

The rearrangement links TRBV7-9 to TRBJ2-7; weak D call: TRBD1 (6 bases). This CDR3 has 15 residues. The V end was cut by 5 bases, the J end by 4 bases, with 18 bases between. Looked up from germline, CDR1 is SEHNR and CDR2 is FQNEAQ (reference sequence). In DNA, the CDR3 is TGTGCCAGCAGCGAAACTACAGGGAGAATTTACGAGCAGTACTTC. The encoded protein is CASSETTGRIYEQYF.

The V and J genes are TRBV18 and TRBJ1-3, with a tentative D call TRBD1 (6 bases). This CDR3 contains 14 residues. Germline V CDR1 and CDR2: KGHSH, LQKENI. The V end was cut by 3 bases, the J end by 10 bases, with 16 bases between. The CDR3 reads CASSPDSSLGTIYF. CDR3 coding DNA: TGTGCCAGCTCACCGGACAGCAGTCTTGGTACCATATATTTT.

The chain recombines TRBV4-1 with TRBJ2-2; 8 bases are a match to TRBD1. There are 17 residues in the CDR3. Germline CDR1 is MGHRA and CDR2 is YSYEKL. Unmatched junction bases numbered 12, after V lost 5 bases and J lost 4 bases. The chain's CDR3 is CASSARTGGIGTGELFF. Written as DNA, the CDR3 is TGCGCCAGCAGCGCGCGAACAGGGGGTATCGGCACCGGGGAGCTGTTTTTT.

The CDR3, as DNA: TGTGCCAGCAGTGAGCGGACGGGTGATCAGCCCCAGCATTTT. This sequence encodes CASSERTGDQPQHF. The gene calls are TRBV27 and TRBJ1-5, with D unclear. Germline V gene data show CDR1 as MNHEY and CDR2 as SMNVEV (reference sequence). The CDR3 spans 14 residues. V was shortened by 5 bases and J by 5 bases, with 13 bases between the two germline ends.

This sequence joins TRBV7-2 and TRBJ1-1; D may be TRBD1 (6 bases). V dropped 4 bases and J dropped 4 bases, with 13 bases sitting between them. The CDR3 runs to 14 residues. Germline V lookup: CDR1 SGHTA, CDR2 FQGNSA. CDR3 residues: CASSSQGPSTEAFF. CDR3 nucleotides: TGTGCCAGCAGCTCTCAGGGGCCTAGCACTGAAGCTTTCTTT.

J is TRBJ1-5 and V is TRBV21-1; the table's D call of TRBD1 was not tested on the DNA. TRBV21-1 is a documented pseudogene. The CDR3 runs to 16 residues. CDR3 coding DNA: TGTGCCAGCAGCAAAATCCGGGACAGGGCCAATCAGCCCCAGCATTTT. It encodes CASSKIRDRANQPQHF.

The chain combines TRBV10-3 with TRBJ2-2; D remains ambiguous. This CDR3 comprises 14 residues. V lost 10 bases and J lost 2, with 14 bases in between. CDR1 is ENHRY and CDR2 is SYGVKD in the germline V gene. This CDR3 is CATGENLNTGELFF. In DNA, the CDR3 is TGTGCCACCGGAGAGAACCTAAACACCGGGGAGCTGTTTTTT.

The V and J genes are TRBV6-6 and TRBJ2-3, with 11 bases aligning to TRBD2. CDR1 is MNHNY, CDR2 SVGAGI, per germline (reference sequence). The CDR3 is 16 amino acids. The V segment lost 7 bases and the J segment 1 base; nucleotides outside the gene matches: 7. CDR3 coding DNA: TGTGCCAGCATCGGTCCGGGACTAGCGGGCACAGATACGCAGTATTTT. This translates into CASIGPGLAGTDTQYF.

The chain couples TRBV7-8 to TRBJ2-1, with 9 bases matching TRBD2. Looked up from germline, CDR1 is SGHVS and CDR2 is FQNEAQ. The CDR3 is made up of 18 amino acids. Trimming cost V 1 base and J 3 bases; bases outside gene matches: 10. DNA of the CDR3: TGTGCCAGCAGCTTAGGCGGCGGGAGGGCAGTGAACTACAATGAGCAGTTCTTC. Its protein product is CASSLGGGRAVNYNEQFF.

The table lists this clone with a few counts. V is TRBV7-6 and J is TRBJ1-1; D is possibly TRBD1 (5 bases). Germline loops: CDR1 SGHVS, CDR2 FNYEAQ. CDR3 length equals 13 residues. Trimming removed 7 bases at V and 1 base at J, with 10 bases between. CDR3 DNA: TGTGCCAGCACCCTCACAGGGAACACTGAAGCTTTCTTT. It specifies CASTLTGNTEAFF.

DNA for the CDR3: TGTGCCAGCAGTCAACGCGGGGGGATTCAGTACTTC. It encodes CASSQRGGIQYF. The rearrangement joins TRBV6-6 to TRBJ2-4, with 8 bases aligning to TRBD2. The V and J ends lost 5 bases and 10 bases, in that order; junction bases with no gene match: 4. This CDR3 comprises 12 residues. The V gene's germline CDR1 is MNHNY and CDR2 SVGAGI (reference sequence).

J is TRBJ2-3 and V is TRBV11-3; maybe TRBD2 (7 bases). CDR1 is SGHNT, CDR2 YENEEA, per germline. This CDR3 is built from 16 residues. V shed 1 base and J shed 2 bases, with 13 bases lying between them. CDR3 amino acids: CASSLGLGGATDTQYF. The CDR3 DNA is TGTGCCAGCAGCTTAGGGCTTGGGGGGGCCACAGATACGCAGTATTTT.

This chain connects TRBV27 to TRBJ1-6; a weak D match, TRBD1 (6 bases). Trimming pared 2 bases from V and 7 bases from J, leaving 9 bases between. In germline, CDR1 is MNHEY, CDR2 SMNVEV (reference sequence). The CDR3 spans 14 residues. The CDR3 DNA reads TGTGCCAGCAGTTTACGACAGGCAAATTCACCCCTCCACTTT. Its protein product is CASSLRQANSPLHF.

V gene TRBV7-8 combines with J gene TRBJ2-7; D gene uncertain. CDR1 and CDR2 (germline): SGHVS, FQNEAQ. The ends were cut back, 4 bases at V and 6 bases at J, with 10 bases in the middle. The CDR3 is 12 amino acids. Written as DNA, the CDR3 is TGTGCCAGCAGCTCCCCCCCATTCGAGCAGTACTTC. This sequence encodes CASSSPPFEQYF.

CDR3 loop: CSAGQGGQPQHF. The CDR3 region has the DNA TGCAGCGCCGGACAGGGAGGACAGCCCCAGCATTTT. This chain joins TRBV29-1 and TRBJ1-5, with 8 bases fitting TRBD1. Germline V gives CDR1 SQVTM, CDR2 ANQGSEA. V was pared by 7 bases and J by 7 bases, with 6 bases of the junction left unmatched. The CDR3 totals 12 residues.

CDR3: CASSLGGRGGSNQPQHF. The CDR3 coding sequence is TGCGCCAGCAGCTTGGGAGGTAGGGGCGGTAGCAATCAGCCCCAGCATTTT. The gene calls are TRBV5-1 and TRBJ1-5; TRBD1 might be the D (5 bases). This CDR3 region has 17 residues. Germline V gene lookup returns CDR1 SGHRS and CDR2 YFSETQ. The ends were cut back, 0 bases at V and 0 bases at J, with 13 bases in the middle.

The chain uses TRBV5-6 and TRBJ1-6; TRBD1 matches at 7 bases. CDR1 is SGHDT, CDR2 YYEEEE, per germline. The CDR3 sequence is 14 residues long. The V and J ends lost 4 bases and 7 bases, in that order; junction bases with no gene match: 5. In DNA form, the CDR3 reads TGTGCCAGCAGCGCCGGGACAGCGAATTCACCCCTCCACTTT. Its protein product is CASSAGTANSPLHF.

This clone showed up just once. This chain connects TRBV6-5 to TRBJ2-7; D remains unclear. Germline CDR1 and CDR2: MNHEY and SVGAGI. The V and J ends lost 0 bases and 4 bases respectively, with 4 bases between them. The CDR3 is 12 amino acids. Here the CDR3 DNA reads TGTGCCAGCAGTTACTCGAGGTACGAGCAGTACTTC. Translated: CASSYSRYEQYF.

In the case of this clone: The sample carries other DNA sequences with the same CDR3. The chain employs TRBV6-6 and TRBJ1-5, with D possibly matching TRBD1 (6 bases). This CDR3 is 14 amino acids long. Per germline, CDR1 MNHNY and CDR2 SVGAGI (reference sequence). Trimming removed 11 bases from V and 2 bases from J, with 16 bases in between. The CDR3 sequence is CAVNAGGRNQPQHF. Written as DNA, the CDR3 is TGTGCCGTCAATGCGGGGGGCCGCAATCAGCCCCAGCATTTT.